This T cell receptor beta chain was captured by sequencing in a study of molecular identifiers for immune sequencing clone quantification. Study findings and constraints: The study found clones above 20 RNA copies held over 98% of effector molecules and under 1% in naive cells.

In the case of this clonotype: Antigen unknown.

Preparation methods for the bulk TCR libraries were those previously described, with listed TCR primers. TCRdb recomputed calls from the PCR reads with MiXCR, one row per CDR3 protein. The table has about half a million distinct CDR3 sequences, approximately 25% seen once. The sample taken for sequencing was naive CD8+ T cells from blood, with Jurkat cell RNA spiked in. Subset reported: FACS-sorted CD8+CD4-CCR7+CD45RA+ naive T cells. The sequence came from a human donor in good health. Some libraries in this study had Jurkat cell RNA spiked in.

In nucleotides, the CDR3 is TGTGCCAGCAGTTCCCTAGCGGGGAAAGACCAGTACGAGCAGTACTTC. Protein product: CASSSLAGKDQYEQYF. This chain links TRBV6-2 or TRBV6-3 with TRBJ2-7; 9 nucleotides line up with TRBD2. Germline assignment: CDR1 MNHEY and CDR2 SVGEGT. This CDR3 has 16 residues. With V trimmed by 4 bases and J by 4 bases, 11 bases remained unmatched.